Below, 27 T cell receptor beta chains from the same sample are listed, as sequenced in a study of cytomegalovirus exposure and HLA in healthy donors. Only in-frame clones appear in the TCRdb table, and some are missing; sequencing was by immunoSEQ multiplex PCR. The sample has under 60,000 clones; about 88% are singletons. Sample: PBMCs. The receptor source for this set is a woman under 40 in good health and CMV-seronegative.

The V and J genes are TRBV28 and TRBJ2-5; D ambiguous. The CDR3 is 10 residues long. V dropped 6 bases and J dropped 4 bases, with 3 bases sitting between them. From germline, CDR1 is MDHEN and CDR2 SYDVKM. The CDR3 region is CASSLETQYF. The CDR3 DNA sequence: TGTGCCAGCAGCTTAGAGACCCAGTACTTC.

The chain combines TRBV4-1 with TRBJ1-2; unclear D gene. Germline V gives CDR1 MGHRA, CDR2 YSYEKL. The germline V and J ends were trimmed by 3 bases and 3 bases, with 17 bases remaining between them. This CDR3 comprises 16 residues. Here the CDR3 reads CASSQTQLTVDYGYTF. The CDR3 DNA reads TGCGCCAGCAGCCAGACCCAATTGACTGTCGACTATGGCTACACCTTC.

This clone showed up just once. The genes are TRBV5-1 and TRBJ2-1, with TRBD2 matching over 14 bases. The CDR3 has 16 residues. The V segment lost 4 bases and the J segment 4 bases; nucleotides outside the gene matches: 4. Germline V lookup: CDR1 SGHRS, CDR2 YFSETQ. The CDR3 spells CASSARTSGGYNEQFF. The CDR3, as DNA: TGCGCCAGCAGCGCTCGGACTAGCGGGGGGTACAATGAGCAGTTCTTC.

The J gene is TRBJ1-3, the V gene TRBV6-5; D is perhaps TRBD1 (6 bases). Germline V lookup: CDR1 MNHEY, CDR2 SVGAGI. The CDR3 runs 13 residues. With 10 bases removed from V and 3 bases from J, the gap between germline ends came to 13 bases. The CDR3 DNA follows: TGTGCCACCAGGAGGGGGTTTGGAAACACCATATATTTT. Amino acids: CATRRGFGNTIYF.

This chain links TRBV7-2 with TRBJ2-3; tentative D call: TRBD1 (6 bases). V lost 3 bases, J lost 1 base, and 14 bases lay in between. Germline V gene sequence: CDR1 SGHTA, CDR2 FQGNSA. This CDR3 contains 16 residues. CDR3 in DNA: TGTGCCAGCAGCTTCCAGGGGCCAGGGGGCACAGATACGCAGTATTTT. This sequence encodes CASSFQGPGGTDTQYF.

This clone was found once. The chain joins TRBV7-9 to TRBJ2-5; 10 bases match TRBD2. Germline CDR1 SEHNR, CDR2 FQNEAQ (reference sequence). This CDR3 spans 14 amino acids. The V segment lost 6 bases and the J segment 3 bases; nucleotides outside the gene matches: 4. CDR3 bases: TGTGCCAGCAGGAGCGGGAGGGCCGAAGAGACCCAGTACTTC. Its translation is CASRSGRAEETQYF.

This chain connects TRBV2 to TRBJ1-2; D is possibly TRBD1 (6 bases). CDR3 length: 16 amino acids. Germline V lookup: CDR1 SNHLY, CDR2 FYNNEI. Trimming removed 4 bases at V and 7 bases at J, with 22 bases between. CDR3 sequence (DNA): TGTGCCAGCAGTGGGCAACAGGGCCTACCTCTATCTGGCTACACCTTC. Protein sequence: CASSGQQGLPLSGYTF.

This clone occurred a few times. The chain combines TRBV7-2 with TRBJ2-7, with TRBD1 matching over 12 bases. Germline CDR1 reads SGHTA; CDR2 reads FQGNSA. V lost 1 base to trimming and J lost 2 bases; unmatched junction nucleotides: 3. The CDR3 covers 16 residues. CDR3 protein: CASSLVGTGGTYEQYF. The CDR3, as DNA: TGTGCCAGCAGCTTAGTGGGGACAGGGGGCACCTACGAGCAGTACTTC.

This clone was observed a single time. The J gene is TRBJ2-1, the V gene TRBV7-2, with 7 positions matching TRBD1. The CDR3 sequence is 12 residues long. V was clipped by 4 bases and J by 13 bases; unmatched bases: 7. Germline V lookup: CDR1 SGHTA, CDR2 FQGNSA. This CDR3 is CASSSPDRDQFF. In DNA form, the CDR3 reads TGTGCCAGCAGCTCCCCCGACAGGGACCAGTTCTTC.

This clone was counted between two and nine times. CDR3 DNA sequence: TGTGCCAGCAGCTTTGGACAGGGTTACGAGCAGTACTTC. It specifies CASSFGQGYEQYF. This rearrangement joins TRBV11-2 to TRBJ2-7; 8 bases fit TRBD1. The CDR3 has 13 residues. Germline V gene sequence: CDR1 SGHAT, CDR2 FQNNGV. With 3 bases clipped from V and 4 bases from J, the junction kept 2 bases outside the gene matches.

The chain carries TRBV2 and TRBJ1-5; D might be TRBD1 (6 bases). The CDR3 has 13 amino acids. The germline V gene encodes CDR1 SNHLY and CDR2 FYNNEI. Trimming stripped 6 bases from V and 5 bases from J, with 11 bases between. CDR3 region: CASRDRVDQPQHF. The CDR3 DNA sequence: TGTGCCAGCAGGGACAGAGTAGATCAGCCCCAGCATTTT.

The V and J genes are TRBV5-6 and TRBJ2-2; the D is unclear. Trimming removed 0 bases at V and 6 bases at J, with 6 bases between. CDR3 length equals 13 residues. The germline CDR1 and CDR2 sequences are SGHDT and YYEEEE. For the CDR3, the DNA is TGTGCCAGCAGCTTGGCTAGTTCCGGGGAGCTGTTTTTT. Encoded protein: CASSLASSGELFF.

In DNA form, the CDR3 reads TGTGCCAGCAGCCAAGCCATCGGTCAAGGCTACACCTTC. It codes for CASSQAIGQGYTF. The chain recombines TRBV7-9 with TRBJ1-2; no definite D call. Germline lookup yields CDR1 SEHNR and CDR2 FQNEAQ (reference sequence). This CDR3 region has 13 residues. With 5 bases removed from V and 8 bases from J, the gap between germline ends came to 15 bases.

The genes are TRBV5-1 and TRBJ2-1; 10 bases line up with TRBD2. Per germline, CDR1 SGHRS and CDR2 YFSETQ. CDR3 length: 15 residues. With V trimmed by 4 bases and J by 6 bases, 7 bases remained unmatched. CDR3 loop: CASSGGTSVGNEQFF. CDR3 sequence (DNA): TGCGCCAGCAGCGGCGGGACTAGCGTGGGCAATGAGCAGTTCTTC. The variable domain in full, with the rest retrieved from reference TRBV5-1 and TRBJ2-1, is KAGVTQTPRYLIKTRGQQVTLSCSPISGHRSVSWYQQTPGQGLQFLFEYFSETQRNKGNFPGRFSGRQFSNSRSEMNVSTLELGDSALYLCASSGGTSVGNEQFFGPGTRLTVL.

In its sample, this clone was seen once. CDR3 sequence: CASSIQGAKDEQYF. The CDR3 DNA sequence: TGTGCCAGTAGTATTCAGGGGGCGAAAGACGAGCAGTACTTC. J is TRBJ2-7 and V is TRBV19, with 8 bases lining up with TRBD1. Germline V CDR1 and CDR2: LNHDA, SQIVND (reference sequence). J was trimmed by 5 bases and V by 3 bases; bases with no gene match: 6. The length of the CDR3 is 14 residues.

The CDR3 reads CASSQLAAQETQYF. The CDR3 DNA follows: TGCGCCAGCAGCCAGCTAGCGGCACAAGAGACCCAGTACTTC. V gene TRBV4-1 combines with J gene TRBJ2-5; 7 bases agree with TRBD2. V lost 3 bases and J lost 2; bases outside the gene matches: 3. The CDR3 is 14 residues long. Germline CDR1 is MGHRA and CDR2 is YSYEKL.

This chain joins TRBV27 and TRBJ2-3, with a tentative D call TRBD1 (6 bases). V was clipped by 6 bases and J by 1 base, with 26 bases between them. Germline values: CDR1 MNHEY, CDR2 SMNVEV (reference sequence). The CDR3 length is 19 residues. The CDR3 DNA reads as TGTGCCAGCAGCCGTCCCCAGGGGAGAGTAATTTTGGGCACAGATACGCAGTATTTT. Its translation is CASSRPQGRVILGTDTQYF.

V usage is TRBV11-2 and J usage is TRBJ2-3; D is unresolved. Germline CDR1 and CDR2: SGHAT and FQNNGV. The CDR3 sequence is 14 residues long. V lost 2 bases and J lost 1, with 7 bases in between. CDR3 DNA sequence: TGTGCCAGCAGCTTATATTCCCGCACAGATACGCAGTATTTT. Its translation: CASSLYSRTDTQYF.

The chain is built from TRBV11-2 and TRBJ2-7, with 8 bases that match TRBD2. Germline CDR1 is SGHAT and CDR2 is FQNNGV. The CDR3 consists of 15 residues. Germline trimming cut 4 bases from V and 2 bases from J; bases unmatched to any gene: 7. The CDR3 DNA reads as TGTGCCAGCAGCTGGGGACTAGGATCGACCTACGAGCAGTACTTC. Translated: CASSWGLGSTYEQYF.

This sequence joins TRBV15 and TRBJ2-6; the D is unclear. The CDR3 loop spans 14 amino acids. Per the germline V gene, CDR1 is LNHNV and CDR2 is YYDKDF (reference sequence). The ends were cut back, 6 bases at V and 4 bases at J, with 10 bases in the middle. The DNA for the CDR3 is TGTGCCACCAGTTCCGAGGCCGGGGCCAACGTCCTGACTTTC. It yields the protein CATSSEAGANVLTF.

The chain is built from TRBV6-6 and TRBJ2-7; the D gene is possibly TRBD1 (5 bases). Germline CDR1 and CDR2: MNHNY and SVGAGI (reference sequence). The CDR3 covers 11 residues. The V and J ends lost 8 bases and 4 bases respectively, with 9 bases between them. CDR3 loop: CASEAGYEQYF. The CDR3 bases are TGTGCCAGCGAAGCAGGGTACGAGCAGTACTTC.

The V gene is TRBV6-4, the J gene TRBJ2-7; TRBD2 matches 8 bases. The CDR3 has 15 residues. Germline lookup yields CDR1 MRHNA and CDR2 SNTAGT. V shed 3 bases, J shed 4 bases, and the junction held 8 bases outside the gene matches. The CDR3 sequence: CASSDRAGEGYEQYF. As DNA, the CDR3 is TGTGCCAGCAGTGATCGAGCGGGAGAGGGGTACGAGCAGTACTTC.

This clone was seen more than once but under ten times. The chain couples TRBV4-1 to TRBJ1-2; unclear D gene. CDR1 and CDR2 (germline): MGHRA, YSYEKL. Trimming left V 2 bases short and J 8 bases short, with 12 bases between. This CDR3 is 13 amino acids long. The CDR3 coding sequence is TGCGCCAGCAGCCAACAGAGCGGGTGGGGCTACACCTTC. As protein: CASSQQSGWGYTF.

The V gene is TRBV6-5, the J gene TRBJ2-7; 7 bases match TRBD1. V lost 6 bases to trimming and J lost 0 bases; unmatched junction nucleotides: 5. Germline lookup yields CDR1 MNHEY and CDR2 SVGAGI. The CDR3 has 14 residues. The DNA for the CDR3 is TGTGCCAGCAGGACAGGGCTCCTCTCCTACGAGCAGTACTTC. Encoded protein: CASRTGLLSYEQYF.

This chain links TRBV15 with TRBJ1-3; 7 nucleotides agree with TRBD1. The ends lost 0 bases at V and 1 base at J; junction bases unmatched: 0. Germline V gives CDR1 LNHNV, CDR2 YYDKDF (reference sequence). CDR3 length: 15 amino acids. CDR3 nucleotides: TGTGCCACCAGCAGAGAGACAGGGTCTGGAAACACCATATATTTT. As protein: CATSRETGSGNTIYF.

This clone is a singleton in its sample. The J gene is TRBJ1-1, the V gene TRBV15; possibly TRBD1 for D (5 bases). Trimming removed 0 bases at V and 4 bases at J, with 18 bases between. CDR1 LNHNV and CDR2 YYDKDF come from the germline V gene (reference sequence). The CDR3 loop spans 17 amino acids. The CDR3 sequence: CATSRDLRERLGTEAFF. Written as DNA, the CDR3 is TGTGCCACCAGCAGAGATCTCAGGGAACGTTTGGGCACTGAAGCTTTCTTT.

The chain uses TRBV14 and TRBJ2-7; 7 positions agree with TRBD1. With V trimmed by 3 bases and J by 3 bases, 11 bases remained unmatched. Germline CDR1 is SGHDN and CDR2 is FVKESK. The CDR3 extends over 16 amino acids. CDR3 loop: CASSQKQGIEGYEQYF. CDR3 DNA: TGTGCCAGCAGCCAGAAACAGGGGATTGAGGGCTACGAGCAGTACTTC.